This record covers a single T cell receptor beta chain. In germline, CDR1 is MDHEN, CDR2 SYDVKM. This CDR3 is built from 13 residues. The V and J ends lost 2 bases and 0 bases respectively, with 4 bases between them. This sample is drawn from a study of blood T cells in healthy people across ages. A second PCR of roughly 7 to 11 cycles used a sample-barcoded 5' primer and a J-beta primer mix. TCRdb re-derived calls from the 5' RACE reads in MiXCR, one entry per CDR3 protein. The sample shows 600,000 or so distinct CDR3 sequences, around 20% of them seen only once. Source material: blood. The sequence came from a man between 65 and 85 years old in good health. This chain links TRBV28 with TRBJ1-2; D unresolved. The CDR3 loop is CASSLTTNYGYTF. As DNA, the CDR3 is TGTGCCAGCAGTTTAACAACTAACTATGGCTACACCTTC.